The T cell receptor (beta chain) under discussion was sequenced for a study of T cells in Graves' hyperthyroidism and ophthalmopathy. This clonotype has ten or more counts. Amplification yielded TCR beta CDR3 regions, with RNA transcripts as the source. The HTBI set primed first-round TCR CDR3 RT-PCR. TCRdb independently ran MiXCR on the multiplex PCR reads; one entry per CDR3 protein. Of about 350,000 distinct CDR3 sequences detected, around 14% appear once; the ten largest clones hold 20% to 25%. This CDR3 region has 14 residues. Germline V gives CDR1 MNHNS, CDR2 SASEGT. Trimming left V 8 bases short and J 0 bases short, with 13 bases between.

V usage is TRBV6-1 and J usage is TRBJ1-2; a weak D match, TRBD1 (6 bases). Sequencing used blood. This clonotype originated in a woman aged 25-40 years with Graves' hyperthyroidism. CDR3 coding DNA: TGTGCCAGCCGCAGGGACAACGCTAACTATGGCTACACCTTC. It specifies CASRRDNANYGYTF.